This T cell receptor (beta chain) emerged from a study of blood T cell repertoires in COVID-19. Study details: The origin of the acute and convalescent COVID-19 samples was the United States, Italy and Spain. Sample material is recorded as cDNA or gDNA derived from T cells, B-cell-depleted T cells, or PBMCs.

This clone has just one count. Trimming removed 7 bases from V and 0 bases from J; junction bases left unmatched: 6. The germline gives CDR1 MNHNY, CDR2 SVGAGI (reference sequence). There are 14 residues in the CDR3. Per the authors' pipeline: Reference gene primer amplification yielded estimated nucleated cell counts. Here immunoSEQ multiplex PCR was the method, and the copy in TCRdb shows in-frame clones only, minus some. The V and J calls and the clone size are those of that table, but D and trimming were determined from the DNA. The sample gives 130,000 or so clones, 75% to 80% of which show up once; approximately 8% is in the top ten.

Sequenced sample: peripheral blood. The source is a human donor in a cohort sampled during active COVID-19. The chain joins TRBV6-6 to TRBJ2-7; 7 bases match TRBD1. The CDR3 loop reads CASKLRDSSYEQYF. CDR3 DNA sequence: TGTGCCAGCAAACTCCGGGACAGCTCCTACGAGCAGTACTTC.